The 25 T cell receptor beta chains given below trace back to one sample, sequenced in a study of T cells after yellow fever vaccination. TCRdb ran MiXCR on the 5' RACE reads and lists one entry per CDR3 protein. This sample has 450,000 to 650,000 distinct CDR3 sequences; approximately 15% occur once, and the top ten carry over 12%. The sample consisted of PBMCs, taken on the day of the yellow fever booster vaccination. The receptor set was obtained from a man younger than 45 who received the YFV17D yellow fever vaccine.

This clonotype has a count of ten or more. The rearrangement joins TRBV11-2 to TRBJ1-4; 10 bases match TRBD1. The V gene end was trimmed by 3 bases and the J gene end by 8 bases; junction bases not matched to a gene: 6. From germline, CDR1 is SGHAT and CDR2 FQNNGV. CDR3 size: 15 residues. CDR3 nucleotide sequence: TGTGCCAGCAGCTTGCGCGGGACAGGGGAGGAAAAACTGTTTTTT. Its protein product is CASSLRGTGEEKLFF.

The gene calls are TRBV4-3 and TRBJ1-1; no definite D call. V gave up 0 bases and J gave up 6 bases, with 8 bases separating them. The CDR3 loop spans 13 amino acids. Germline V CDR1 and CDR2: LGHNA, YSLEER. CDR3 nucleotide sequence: TGCGCCAGCAGCCAAGATACCGGCGCTGAAGCTTTCTTT. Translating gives CASSQDTGAEAFF.

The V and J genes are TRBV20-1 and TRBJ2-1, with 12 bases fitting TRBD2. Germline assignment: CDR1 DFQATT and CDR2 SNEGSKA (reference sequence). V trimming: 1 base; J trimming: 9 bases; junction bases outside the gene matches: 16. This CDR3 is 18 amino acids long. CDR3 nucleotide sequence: TGCAGTGCTAGAGCTAACCGGGGGCTAGCGGGAGGGTGGGGTGAGCAGTTCTTC. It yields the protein CSARANRGLAGGWGEQFF.

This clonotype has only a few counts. CDR3 sequence (DNA): TGTGCCAAAGCGGCCTCCGGACTAGCGGGAGGTACCAGCTCCTACGAGCAGTACTTC. Protein sequence: CAKAASGLAGGTSSYEQYF. The chain couples TRBV9 to TRBJ2-7; TRBD2 matches 14 bases. CDR3 length: 19 amino acids. CDR1 is SGDLS, CDR2 YYNGEE, per germline. Losses at the gene ends were 9 bases for V and 0 bases for J; bases not matched to a gene: 17.

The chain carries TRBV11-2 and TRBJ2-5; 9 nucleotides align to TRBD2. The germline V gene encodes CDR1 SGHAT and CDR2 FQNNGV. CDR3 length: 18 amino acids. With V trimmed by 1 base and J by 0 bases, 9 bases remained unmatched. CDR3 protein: CASSLVFSGGSYQETQYF. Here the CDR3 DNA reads TGTGCCAGCAGCTTAGTTTTTAGCGGGGGTTCGTACCAAGAGACCCAGTACTTC.

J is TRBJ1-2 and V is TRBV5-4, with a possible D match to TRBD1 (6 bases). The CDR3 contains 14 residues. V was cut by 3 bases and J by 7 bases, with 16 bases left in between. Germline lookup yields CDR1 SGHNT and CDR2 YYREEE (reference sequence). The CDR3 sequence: CASSWDIGNVGYTF. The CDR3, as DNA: TGTGCCAGCAGCTGGGACATCGGAAACGTTGGCTACACCTTC.

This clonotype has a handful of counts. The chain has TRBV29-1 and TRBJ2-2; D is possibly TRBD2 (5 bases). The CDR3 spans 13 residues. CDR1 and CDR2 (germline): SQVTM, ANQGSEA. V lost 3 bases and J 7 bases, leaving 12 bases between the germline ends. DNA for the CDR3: TGCAGCGTTGATTTACGGGAAGGCGGGGAGCTGTTTTTT. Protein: CSVDLREGGELFF.

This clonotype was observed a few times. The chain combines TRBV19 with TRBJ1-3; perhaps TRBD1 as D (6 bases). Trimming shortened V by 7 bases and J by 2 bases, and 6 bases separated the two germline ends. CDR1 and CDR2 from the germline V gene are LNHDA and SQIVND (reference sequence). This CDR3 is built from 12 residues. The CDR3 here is CASNRAGNTIYF. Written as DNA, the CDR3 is TGTGCCAGTAACAGGGCTGGAAACACCATATATTTT.

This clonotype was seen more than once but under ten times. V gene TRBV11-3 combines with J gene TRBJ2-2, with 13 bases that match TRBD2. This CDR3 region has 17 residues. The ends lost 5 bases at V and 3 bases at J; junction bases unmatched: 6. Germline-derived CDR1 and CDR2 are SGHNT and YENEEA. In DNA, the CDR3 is TGTGCCAGCAGCCCCGGACTAGCGGGAGCGGACACCGGGGAGCTGTTTTTT. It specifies CASSPGLAGADTGELFF.

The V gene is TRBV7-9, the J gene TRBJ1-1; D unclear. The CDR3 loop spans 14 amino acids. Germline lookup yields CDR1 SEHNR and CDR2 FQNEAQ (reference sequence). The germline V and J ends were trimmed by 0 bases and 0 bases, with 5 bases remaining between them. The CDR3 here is CASSLAVLNTEAFF. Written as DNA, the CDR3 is TGTGCCAGCAGCTTAGCGGTGCTGAACACTGAAGCTTTCTTT.

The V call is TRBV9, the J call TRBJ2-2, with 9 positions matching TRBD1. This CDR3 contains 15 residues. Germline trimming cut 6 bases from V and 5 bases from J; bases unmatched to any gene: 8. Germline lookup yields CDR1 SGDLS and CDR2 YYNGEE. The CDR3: CASTRDRVRTGELFF. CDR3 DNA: TGTGCCAGCACCCGGGACAGGGTACGAACCGGGGAGCTGTTTTTT.

CDR3 nucleotide sequence: TGTGCCAGCACCAAAGGGGAGGGGGCGAGGATGAACACTGAAGCTTTCTTT. Translation gives CASTKGEGARMNTEAFF. The J gene is TRBJ1-1, the V gene TRBV7-9, with 7 bases aligning to TRBD1. With 7 bases clipped from V and 0 bases from J, the junction kept 14 bases outside the gene matches. CDR1 is SEHNR and CDR2 is FQNEAQ in the germline V gene (reference sequence). The CDR3 sequence is 17 residues long.

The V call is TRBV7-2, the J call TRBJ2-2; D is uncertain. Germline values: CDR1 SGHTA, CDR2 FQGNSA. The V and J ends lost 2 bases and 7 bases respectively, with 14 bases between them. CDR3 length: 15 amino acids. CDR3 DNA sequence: TGTGCCAGCAGCTTATTGTTATCGGTTGGCGGGGAGCTGTTTTTT. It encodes CASSLLLSVGGELFF. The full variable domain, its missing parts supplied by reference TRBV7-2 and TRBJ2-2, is GAGVSQSPSNKVTEKGKDVELRCDPISGHTALYWYRQSLGQGLEFLIYFQGNSAPDKSGLPSDRFSAERTGGSVSTLTIQRTQQEDSAVYLCASSLLLSVGGELFFGEGSRLTVL.

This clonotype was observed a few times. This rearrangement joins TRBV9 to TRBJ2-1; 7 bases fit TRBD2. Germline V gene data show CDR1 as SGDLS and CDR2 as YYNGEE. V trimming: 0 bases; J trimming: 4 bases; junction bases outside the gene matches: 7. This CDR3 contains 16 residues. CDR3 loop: CASSVGGGAGYNEQFF. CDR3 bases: TGTGCCAGCAGCGTAGGGGGAGGGGCGGGATACAATGAGCAGTTCTTC.

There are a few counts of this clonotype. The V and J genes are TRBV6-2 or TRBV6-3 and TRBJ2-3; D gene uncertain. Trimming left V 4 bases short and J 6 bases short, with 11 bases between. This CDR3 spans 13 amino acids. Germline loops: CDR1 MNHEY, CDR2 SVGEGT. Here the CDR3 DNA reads TGTGCCAGCAGTTTAACTCCTCTGGATACGCAGTATTTT. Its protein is CASSLTPLDTQYF.

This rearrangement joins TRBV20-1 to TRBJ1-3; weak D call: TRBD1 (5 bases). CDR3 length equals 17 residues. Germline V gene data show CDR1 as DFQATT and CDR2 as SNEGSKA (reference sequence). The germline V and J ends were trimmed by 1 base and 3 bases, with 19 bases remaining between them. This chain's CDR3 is CSARGVGQGENGNTIYF. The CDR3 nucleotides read TGCAGTGCTAGAGGGGTGGGCCAGGGCGAAAATGGAAACACCATATATTTT.

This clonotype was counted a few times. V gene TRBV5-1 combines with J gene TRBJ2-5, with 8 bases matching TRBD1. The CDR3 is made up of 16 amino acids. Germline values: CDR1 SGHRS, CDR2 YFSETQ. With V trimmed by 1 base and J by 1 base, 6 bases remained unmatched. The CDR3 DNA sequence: TGCGCCAGCAGCTTGACGCAGGGGGCCATCCAAGAGACCCAGTACTTC. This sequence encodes CASSLTQGAIQETQYF.

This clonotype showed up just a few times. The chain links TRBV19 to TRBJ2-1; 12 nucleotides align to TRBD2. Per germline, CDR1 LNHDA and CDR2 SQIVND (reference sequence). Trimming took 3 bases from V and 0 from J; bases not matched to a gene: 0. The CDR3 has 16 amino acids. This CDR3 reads CASSMTSGSSYNEQFF. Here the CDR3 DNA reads TGTGCCAGTAGTATGACTAGCGGGAGCTCCTACAATGAGCAGTTCTTC.

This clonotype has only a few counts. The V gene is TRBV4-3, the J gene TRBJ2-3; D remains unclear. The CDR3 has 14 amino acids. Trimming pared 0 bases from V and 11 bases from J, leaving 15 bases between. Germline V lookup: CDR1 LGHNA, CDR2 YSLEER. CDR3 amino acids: CASSQDPAAALQYF. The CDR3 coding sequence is TGCGCCAGCAGCCAAGATCCCGCGGCCGCTCTGCAGTATTTT.

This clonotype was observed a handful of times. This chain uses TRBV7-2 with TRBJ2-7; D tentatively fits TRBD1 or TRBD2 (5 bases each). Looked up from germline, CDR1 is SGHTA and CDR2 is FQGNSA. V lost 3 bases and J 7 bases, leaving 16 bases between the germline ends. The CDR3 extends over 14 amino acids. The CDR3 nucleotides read TGTGCCAGCAGCTTGGGTGGGACCCTCATGGAGCAGTACTTC. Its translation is CASSLGGTLMEQYF.

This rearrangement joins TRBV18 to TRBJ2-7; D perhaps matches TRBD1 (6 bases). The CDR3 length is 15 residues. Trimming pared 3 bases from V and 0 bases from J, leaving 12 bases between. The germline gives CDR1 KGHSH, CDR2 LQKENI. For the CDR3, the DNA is TGTGCCAGCTCACCGGGGGCCCTTAGCTCCTACGAGCAGTACTTC. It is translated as CASSPGALSSYEQYF.

In DNA form, the CDR3 reads TGTGCCAGCAGCCCTTATTCCCCCAACACTGAAGCTTTCTTT. Its protein is CASSPYSPNTEAFF. The chain has TRBV7-8 and TRBJ1-1; no clear D gene. Looked up from germline, CDR1 is SGHVS and CDR2 is FQNEAQ. Trimming cost V 5 bases and J 2 bases, with 12 bases left between them. The CDR3 is 14 residues long.

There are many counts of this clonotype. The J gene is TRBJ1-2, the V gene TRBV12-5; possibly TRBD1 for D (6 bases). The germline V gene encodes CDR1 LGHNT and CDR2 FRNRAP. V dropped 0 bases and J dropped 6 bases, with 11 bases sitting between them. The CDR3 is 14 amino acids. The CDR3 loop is CASGLVGRGDGYTF. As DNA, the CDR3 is TGTGCTAGTGGTTTGGTAGGCAGGGGTGATGGCTACACCTTC.

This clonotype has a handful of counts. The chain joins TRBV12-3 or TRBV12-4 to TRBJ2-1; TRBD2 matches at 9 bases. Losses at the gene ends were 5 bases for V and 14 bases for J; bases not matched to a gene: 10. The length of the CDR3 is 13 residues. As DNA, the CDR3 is TGTGCCAGCAGTGCTCCCGGGACTAGCTCCGAGTTCTTC. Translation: CASSAPGTSSEFF.

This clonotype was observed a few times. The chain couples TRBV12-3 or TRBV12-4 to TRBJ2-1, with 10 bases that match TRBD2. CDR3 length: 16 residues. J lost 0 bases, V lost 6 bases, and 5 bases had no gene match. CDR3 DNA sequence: TGTGCCAGCAGACTCGGACTAGCGGACTCCTACAATGAGCAGTTCTTC. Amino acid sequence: CASRLGLADSYNEQFF.